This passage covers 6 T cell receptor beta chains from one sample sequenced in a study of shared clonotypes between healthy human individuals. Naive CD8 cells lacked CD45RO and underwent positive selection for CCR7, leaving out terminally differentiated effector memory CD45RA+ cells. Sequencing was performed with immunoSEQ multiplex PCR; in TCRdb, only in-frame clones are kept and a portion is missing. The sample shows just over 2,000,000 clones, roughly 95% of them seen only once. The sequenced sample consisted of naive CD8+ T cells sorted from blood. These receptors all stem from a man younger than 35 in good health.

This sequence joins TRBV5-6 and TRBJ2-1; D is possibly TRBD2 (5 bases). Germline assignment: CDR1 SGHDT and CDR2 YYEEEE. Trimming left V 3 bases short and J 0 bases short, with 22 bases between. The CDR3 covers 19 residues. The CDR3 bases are TGTGCCAGCAGCTGCACCGGCGTTCGGGCGGGTTGCTCCTACAATGAGCAGTTCTTC. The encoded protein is CASSCTGVRAGCSYNEQFF.

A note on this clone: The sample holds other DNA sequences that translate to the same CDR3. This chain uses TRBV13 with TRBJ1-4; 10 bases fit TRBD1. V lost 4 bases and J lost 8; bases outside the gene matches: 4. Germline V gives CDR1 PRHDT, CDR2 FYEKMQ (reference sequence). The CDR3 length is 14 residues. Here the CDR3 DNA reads TGTGCCAGCAGCTCCGGGACAGGGGAGGAAAAACTGTTTTTT. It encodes CASSSGTGEEKLFF.

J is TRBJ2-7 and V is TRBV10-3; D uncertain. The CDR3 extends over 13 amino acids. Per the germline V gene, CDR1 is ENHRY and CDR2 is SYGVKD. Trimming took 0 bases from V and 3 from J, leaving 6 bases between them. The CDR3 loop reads CAISESNLYEQYF. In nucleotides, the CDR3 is TGTGCCATCAGTGAGTCGAATCTCTACGAGCAGTACTTC.

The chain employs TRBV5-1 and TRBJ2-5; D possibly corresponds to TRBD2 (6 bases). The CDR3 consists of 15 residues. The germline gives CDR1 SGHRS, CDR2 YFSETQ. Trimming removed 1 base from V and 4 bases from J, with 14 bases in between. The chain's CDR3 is CASSLRAGSRETQYF. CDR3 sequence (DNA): TGCGCCAGCAGCTTGCGGGCGGGATCACGAGAGACCCAGTACTTC.

Here the CDR3 DNA reads TGTGCCAGCAGTGGATGGACAGGAGTGCAAGAGACCCAGTACTTC. This sequence encodes CASSGWTGVQETQYF. This chain connects TRBV2 to TRBJ2-5, with TRBD1 matching over 7 bases. The ends lost 4 bases at V and 2 bases at J; junction bases unmatched: 7. The CDR3 is 15 residues long. The germline CDR1 and CDR2 sequences are SNHLY and FYNNEI. Full variable domain (rest looked up from reference TRBV2 and TRBJ2-5): EPEVTQTPSHQVTQMGQEVILRCVPISNHLYFYWYRQILGQKVEFLVSFYNNEISEKSEIFDDQFSVERPDGSNFTLKIRSTKLEDSAMYFCASSGWTGVQETQYFGPGTRLLVL.

This chain's CDR3 is CASSLLKGQGPIEQYF. In DNA form, the CDR3 reads TGTGCCAGCAGCCTTCTGAAGGGACAGGGTCCGATCGAGCAGTACTTC. The V gene is TRBV5-4, the J gene TRBJ2-7, with 9 bases aligning to TRBD1. This CDR3 has 16 residues. CDR1 SGHNT and CDR2 YYREEE come from the germline V gene (reference sequence). V lost 4 bases to trimming and J lost 6 bases; unmatched junction nucleotides: 14.